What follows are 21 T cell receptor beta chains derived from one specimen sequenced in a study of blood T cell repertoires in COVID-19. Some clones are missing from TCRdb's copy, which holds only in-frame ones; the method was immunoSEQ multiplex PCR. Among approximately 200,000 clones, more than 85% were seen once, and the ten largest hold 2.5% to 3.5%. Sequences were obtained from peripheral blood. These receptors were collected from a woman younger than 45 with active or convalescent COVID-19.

CDR3 loop: CASSLHSLNSPLHF. The DNA of the CDR3 is TGTGCCAGCAGTTTGCACAGCCTAAATTCACCCCTCCACTTT. The V and J genes are TRBV27 and TRBJ1-6; D uncertain. The CDR3 sequence is 14 residues long. Trimming removed 3 bases at V and 7 bases at J, with 10 bases between. CDR1 and CDR2 from the germline V gene are MNHEY and SMNVEV (reference sequence).

Here the CDR3 reads CASSYGPTQTGELFF. The CDR3 DNA reads TGTGCCAGCAGTTACGGCCCCACGCAGACCGGGGAGCTGTTTTTT. The chain uses TRBV6-6 and TRBJ2-2, with unresolved D. The CDR3 contains 15 residues. The germline CDR1 and CDR2 sequences are MNHNY and SVGAGI (reference sequence). V was clipped by 2 bases and J by 5 bases, with 12 bases between them.

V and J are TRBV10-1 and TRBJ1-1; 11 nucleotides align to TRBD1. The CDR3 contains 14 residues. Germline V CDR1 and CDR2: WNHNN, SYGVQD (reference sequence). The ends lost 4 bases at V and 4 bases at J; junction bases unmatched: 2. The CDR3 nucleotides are TGCGCCAGCAGTGGGACAGGGGGCTTCACTGAAGCTTTCTTT. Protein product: CASSGTGGFTEAFF.

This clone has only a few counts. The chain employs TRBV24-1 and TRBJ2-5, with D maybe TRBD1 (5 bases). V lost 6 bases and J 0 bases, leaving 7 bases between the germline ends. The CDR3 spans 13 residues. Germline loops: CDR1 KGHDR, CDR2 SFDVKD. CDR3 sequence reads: CATSKGNQETQYF. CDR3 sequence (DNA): TGTGCCACCAGTAAGGGGAACCAAGAGACCCAGTACTTC.

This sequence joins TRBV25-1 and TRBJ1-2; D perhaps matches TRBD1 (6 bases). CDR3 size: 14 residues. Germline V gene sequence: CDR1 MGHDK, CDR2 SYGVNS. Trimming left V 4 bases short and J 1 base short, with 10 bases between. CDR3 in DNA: TGTGCCAGCAGTGGGGGGCTTTATAACTATGGCTACACCTTC. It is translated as CASSGGLYNYGYTF.

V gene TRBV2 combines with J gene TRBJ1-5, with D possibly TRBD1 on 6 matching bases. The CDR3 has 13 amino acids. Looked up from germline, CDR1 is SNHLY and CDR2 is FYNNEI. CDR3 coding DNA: TGTGCAGTACAGGGAGATAGCAATCAGCCCCAGCATTTT. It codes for CAVQGDSNQPQHF.

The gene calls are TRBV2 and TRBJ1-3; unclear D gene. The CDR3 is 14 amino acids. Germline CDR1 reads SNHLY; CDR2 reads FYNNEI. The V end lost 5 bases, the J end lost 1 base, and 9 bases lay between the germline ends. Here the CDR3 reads CASSILQSGNTIYF. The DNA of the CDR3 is TGTGCCAGCAGTATTCTACAGTCTGGAAACACCATATATTTT.

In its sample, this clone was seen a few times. The CDR3 is CASSQFPVEKLFF. CDR3 nucleotide sequence: TGTGCCAGCAGCCAATTTCCAGTGGAAAAACTGTTTTTT. The V gene is TRBV4-2, the J gene TRBJ1-4, with D hard to call. There are 13 residues in the CDR3. The V gene lost 2 bases and the J gene lost 8 bases, with 9 bases spanning the gap. Germline V gene data show CDR1 as LGHNA and CDR2 as YNFKEQ.

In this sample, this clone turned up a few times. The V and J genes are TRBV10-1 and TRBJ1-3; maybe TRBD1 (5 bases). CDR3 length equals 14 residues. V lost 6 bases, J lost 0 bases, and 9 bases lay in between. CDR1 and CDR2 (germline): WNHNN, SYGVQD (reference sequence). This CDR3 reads CASSPGGSGNTIYF. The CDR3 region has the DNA TGCGCCAGCAGCCCCGGGGGCTCTGGAAACACCATATATTTT.

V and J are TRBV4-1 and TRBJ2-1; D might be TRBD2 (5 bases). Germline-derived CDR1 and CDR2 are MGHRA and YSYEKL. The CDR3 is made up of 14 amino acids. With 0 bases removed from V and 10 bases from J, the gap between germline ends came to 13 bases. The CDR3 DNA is TGCGCCAGCAGCCAAGAGAGCGGTTTGAGGGAGCAGTTCTTC. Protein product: CASSQESGLREQFF.

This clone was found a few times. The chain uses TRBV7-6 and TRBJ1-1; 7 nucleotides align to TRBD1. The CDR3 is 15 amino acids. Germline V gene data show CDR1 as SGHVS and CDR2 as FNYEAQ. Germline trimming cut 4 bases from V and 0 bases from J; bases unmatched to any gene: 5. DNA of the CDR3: TGTGCCAGCAGCTCAGGGACAGACATGAACACTGAAGCTTTCTTT. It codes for CASSSGTDMNTEAFF.

The CDR3 sequence is CASSYGRGYGYTF. The CDR3 region has the DNA TGTGCCAGCAGTTACGGACGGGGCTATGGCTACACCTTC. The chain is built from TRBV12-3 or TRBV12-4 and TRBJ1-2; D uncertain. The CDR3 has 13 amino acids. V shed 4 bases and J shed 4 bases, with 10 bases lying between them.

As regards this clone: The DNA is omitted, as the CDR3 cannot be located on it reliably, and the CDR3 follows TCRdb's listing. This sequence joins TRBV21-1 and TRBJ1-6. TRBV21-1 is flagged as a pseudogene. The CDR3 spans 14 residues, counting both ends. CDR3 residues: CASSKVGGGSPLHF.

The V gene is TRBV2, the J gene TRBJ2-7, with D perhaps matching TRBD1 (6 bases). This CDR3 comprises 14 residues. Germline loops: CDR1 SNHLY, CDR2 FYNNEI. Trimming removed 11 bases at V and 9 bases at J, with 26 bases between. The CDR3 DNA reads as TGTGCCCACCAGGGGCCCGGCGGCAATCGAGGGCAGTACTTC. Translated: CAHQGPGGNRGQYF.

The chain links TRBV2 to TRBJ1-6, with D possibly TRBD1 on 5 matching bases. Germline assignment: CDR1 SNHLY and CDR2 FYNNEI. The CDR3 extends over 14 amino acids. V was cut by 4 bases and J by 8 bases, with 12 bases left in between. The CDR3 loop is CASSVGGVDSPLHF. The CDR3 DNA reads TGTGCCAGCAGTGTAGGAGGGGTAGATTCACCCCTCCACTTT.

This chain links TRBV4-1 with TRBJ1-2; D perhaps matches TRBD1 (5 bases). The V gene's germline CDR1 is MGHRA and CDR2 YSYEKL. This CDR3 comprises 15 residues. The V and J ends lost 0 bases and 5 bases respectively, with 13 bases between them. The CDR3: CASSQDSREGYGYTF. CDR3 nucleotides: TGCGCCAGCAGCCAAGATTCCAGGGAGGGGTATGGCTACACCTTC.

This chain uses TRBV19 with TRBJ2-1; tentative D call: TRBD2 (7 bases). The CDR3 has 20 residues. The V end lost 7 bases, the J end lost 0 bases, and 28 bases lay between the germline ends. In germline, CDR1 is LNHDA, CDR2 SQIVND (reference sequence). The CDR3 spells CASKGVAETAGAFSYNEQFF. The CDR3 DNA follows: TGTGCCAGTAAGGGAGTGGCGGAAACGGCGGGGGCATTCTCCTACAATGAGCAGTTCTTC.

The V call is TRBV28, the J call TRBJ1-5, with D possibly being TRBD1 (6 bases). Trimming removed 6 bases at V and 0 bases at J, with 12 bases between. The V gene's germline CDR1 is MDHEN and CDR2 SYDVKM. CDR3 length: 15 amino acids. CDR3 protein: CASSPRQASNQPQHF. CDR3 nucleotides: TGTGCCAGCAGCCCCCGACAGGCTAGCAATCAGCCCCAGCATTTT.

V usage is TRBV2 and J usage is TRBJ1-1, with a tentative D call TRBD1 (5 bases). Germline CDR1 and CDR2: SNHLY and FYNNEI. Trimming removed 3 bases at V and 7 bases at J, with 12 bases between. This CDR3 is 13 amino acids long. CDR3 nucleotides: TGTGCCAGCAGTGAGGAAGACAGAGGTGAAGCTTTCTTT. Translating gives CASSEEDRGEAFF. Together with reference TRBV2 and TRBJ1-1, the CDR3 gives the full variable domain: EPEVTQTPSHQVTQMGQEVILRCVPISNHLYFYWYRQILGQKVEFLVSFYNNEISEKSEIFDDQFSVERPDGSNFTLKIRSTKLEDSAMYFCASSEEDRGEAFFGQGTRLTVV.

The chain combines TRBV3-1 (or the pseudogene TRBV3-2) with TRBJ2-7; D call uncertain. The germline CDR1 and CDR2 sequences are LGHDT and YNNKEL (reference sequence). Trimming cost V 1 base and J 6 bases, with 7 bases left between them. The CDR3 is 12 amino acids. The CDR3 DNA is TGTGCCAGCAGCCAAGCTCGAGGCGAGCAGTACTTC. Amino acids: CASSQARGEQYF.

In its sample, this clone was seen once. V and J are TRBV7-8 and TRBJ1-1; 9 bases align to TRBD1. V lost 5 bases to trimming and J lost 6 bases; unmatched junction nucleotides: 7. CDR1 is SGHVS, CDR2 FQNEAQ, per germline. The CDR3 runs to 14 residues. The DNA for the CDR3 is TGTGCCAGCAGCCTGACAGGGGGATCATCTGAAGCTTTCTTT. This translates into CASSLTGGSSEAFF.